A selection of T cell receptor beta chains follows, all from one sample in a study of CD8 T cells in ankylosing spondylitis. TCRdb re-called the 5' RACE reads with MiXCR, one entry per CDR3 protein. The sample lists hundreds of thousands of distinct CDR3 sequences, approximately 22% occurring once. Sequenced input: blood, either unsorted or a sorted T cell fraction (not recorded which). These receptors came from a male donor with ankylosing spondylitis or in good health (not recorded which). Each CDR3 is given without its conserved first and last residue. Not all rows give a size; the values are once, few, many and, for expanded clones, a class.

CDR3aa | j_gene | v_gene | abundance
ASSLDTGGPNTGELF | TRBJ2-2 | TRBV7-6 | few
ASGTGTNTGELF | TRBJ2-2 | TRBV5-1 | -
ASSYEGGPNTEAF | TRBJ1-1 | TRBV6-5 | -
ASSPTDTLSEQF | TRBJ2-1 | TRBV12-3/TRBV12-4 | -
ASSRSGRVSYNEQF | TRBJ2-1 | TRBV11-2 | -
ATSDLREPQETQY | TRBJ2-5 | TRBV24-1 | few
SARDLALHSPLH | TRBJ1-6 | TRBV20-1 | few
ASSTDAPSSYEQY | TRBJ2-7 | TRBV4-1 | few
SVEDVDTQY | TRBJ2-3 | TRBV29-1 | many
SADRLAGETQY | TRBJ2-5 | TRBV29-1 | few